This T cell receptor beta chain was identified during a study of a mutant IDH1 vaccine in newly diagnosed glioma. Turning to the study itself: Most patients had received both radiotherapy and temozolomide, the prior options being radiotherapy, temozolomide, or both.

A few counts support this clone. The antigen remains unidentified. The CDR3 contains 14 residues. Germline V CDR1 and CDR2: MGHRA, YSYEKL. The V segment lost 4 bases and the J segment 7 bases; nucleotides outside the gene matches: 7. Using immunoSEQ multiplex PCR, the repertoire was profiled, and TCRdb retains in-frame clones only, with some absent. The table has 60,000 to 75,000 clones, about four fifths seen once. The time point here: baseline, week 1 (first vaccination visit). The treatment was: pre-vaccination baseline after standard-of-care therapy. New astrocytomas of WHO grade 3 or 4 that were IDH1-mutant and ATRX-lost were found in the donors. Broader study findings: The vaccine induced immune responses, and these occurred in around 93% of patients.

This sample comprised PBMCs, obtained from a glioma patient treated with radiotherapy, temozolomide or both. This clonotype was obtained from a man aged 50 or older with glioma. The chain is built from TRBV4-1 and TRBJ2-5; TRBD2 aligns across 9 bases. The DNA for the CDR3 is TGCGCCAGCAGCCTTAGCGGGGGTGTGGGGACCCAGTACTTC. Translated: CASSLSGGVGTQYF.